The rows below give T cell receptor beta chains drawn from one sample of a study of cytomegalovirus exposure and HLA in healthy donors. Repertoires were generated with immunoSEQ multiplex PCR, while TCRdb's copy carries only in-frame clones and drops some. The repertoire holds 200,000 or so clones, with 75% to 90% as singletons. The sample taken for sequencing was PBMCs. The source of these receptors is a woman aged 50 to 60 in good health and CMV-seropositive. Both conserved end residues are part of each CDR3. D genes are given only for firm matches. Where a row states a size, it is once, few, many or the class of an expanded clone; other rows omit it.

clone_size,j_call,v_call,d_call,cdr3_nt,cdr3_aa
once,TRBJ2-7,TRBV6-1,TRBD1,TGTGCCAGCAGTTCACCGGACAGGGGACAAGAGTACTTC,CASSSPDRGQEYF
-,TRBJ2-1,TRBV10-3,TRBD2,TGTGTCACACGGACTAGCGGCTACAATGAGCAGTTCTTC,CVTRTSGYNEQFF
-,TRBJ1-5,TRBV28,-,TGTGCCAGTCTACAGAGATCGGGCAATCAGCCCCAGCATTTT,CASLQRSGNQPQHF
-,TRBJ1-1,TRBV18,TRBD1,TGTGCCAGCTCGTACGGACAGGGTACAATCCCAACTGAAGCTTTCTTT,CASSYGQGTIPTEAFF
-,TRBJ1-5,TRBV7-3,-,TGTGCCAGCAGCTTATCAGGGCCCAATCAGCCCCAGCATTTT,CASSLSGPNQPQHF
-,TRBJ2-3,TRBV15,TRBD1,TGTGCCACCAGCAGAGCGGGACAGGAGATCACAGATACGCAGTATTTT,CATSRAGQEITDTQYF
-,TRBJ2-3,TRBV7-2,-,TGTGCCAGCAGCCCTACAGGGACCACAGATACGCAGTATTTT,CASSPTGTTDTQYF
few,TRBJ1-2,TRBV30,-,TGTGCCTGGAGTCAAGCGGGGGCCGGTGGCTACACCTTC,CAWSQAGAGGYTF
-,TRBJ2-7,TRBV6-6,TRBD1,TGTGCCAGCACCGACAGGGGTCGAACCTACGAGCAGTACTTC,CASTDRGRTYEQYF
-,TRBJ2-5,TRBV5-4,TRBD2,TGTGCCAGCAGCCCGGGAACTAGCGGGGGGGCCAAAGAGACCCAGTACTTC,CASSPGTSGGAKETQYF
-,TRBJ2-2,TRBV7-3,TRBD1,TGTGCCAGCAACAGGGGATTGAACACCGGGGAGCTGTTTTTT,CASNRGLNTGELFF
-,TRBJ2-7,TRBV28,TRBD1,TGTGCCAGCAGTTCCCAAAGACCCGGGACAGGGGTCTCCGAGCAGTACTTC,CASSSQRPGTGVSEQYF
-,TRBJ2-5,TRBV4-1,-,TGCGCCAGCAGCCGGAGAACAGGGACCTACCAAGAGACCCAGTACTTC,CASSRRTGTYQETQYF
-,TRBJ2-1,TRBV30,-,TGTGCCTGGAGTTCAACGGACAGAAATGAGCAGTTCTTC,CAWSSTDRNEQFF
-,TRBJ1-2,TRBV29-1,-,TGCAGCGTCACAGCAACCTCTAACTATGGCTACACCTTC,CSVTATSNYGYTF
-,TRBJ2-1,TRBV12-5,-,TGTGCTAGTGCCCTAGGGGCGGGGAGAACCTACAATGAGCAGTTCTTC,CASALGAGRTYNEQFF
-,TRBJ1-5,TRBV13,-,TGTGCCAGCAGCTTAGGGGGCCAGCCCCAGCATTTT,CASSLGGQPQHF
-,TRBJ2-7,TRBV2,-,TGTGCCAGCAGGGTTGACAGAGCCTACGAGCAGTACTTC,CASRVDRAYEQYF
-,TRBJ2-7,TRBV5-1,TRBD2,TGCGCCAGCAGCCCATGGACTAGCGGACCTGACGAGCAGTACTTC,CASSPWTSGPDEQYF
-,TRBJ2-3,TRBV9,-,TGTGCCAGCAGCCTGGAGCAAGAAGATACGCAGTATTTT,CASSLEQEDTQYF
few,TRBJ1-4,TRBV4-1,-,TGCGCCAGCAGCTCCCCAGGAGGGAATGAAAAACTGTTTTTT,CASSSPGGNEKLFF
-,TRBJ1-5,TRBV5-4,-,TGTGCCAGCAGAGGGGGGGATCACAATCAGCCCCAGCATTTT,CASRGGDHNQPQHF
-,TRBJ2-2,TRBV5-4,-,TGTGCCAGCAGTCCACCTCAGGGTACGGACGGGGAGCTGTTTTTT,CASSPPQGTDGELFF
-,TRBJ2-5,TRBV6-5,TRBD2,TGTGCCAGCAGTTACACCCTAGCGGGGGGTTTAGAGACCCAGTACTTC,CASSYTLAGGLETQYF
-,TRBJ2-7,TRBV28,TRBD1,TGTGCCAGCAGATCCGGGACAGGGGGCCACGAGCAGTACTTC,CASRSGTGGHEQYF
-,TRBJ2-3,TRBV4-3,-,TGCGCCAGCAGCCTCAACACAGATACGCAGTATTTT,CASSLNTDTQYF
-,TRBJ1-1,TRBV18,-,TGTGCCAGCTCACGGGAGTTTGGCACTGAAGCTTTCTTT,CASSREFGTEAFF
-,TRBJ2-7,TRBV11-2,TRBD2,TGTGCCAGCGGGGGGGGTGGCTACGAGCAGTACTTC,CASGGGGYEQYF
-,TRBJ1-5,TRBV19,-,TGTGCCAGTAGTATAGCGGACACGAGTGTTTATAGCAATCAGCCCCAGCATTTT,CASSIADTSVYSNQPQHF
-,TRBJ1-1,TRBV2,TRBD1,TGTGCCAGCAGTCGGGACAGGGGGGGGAACACTGAAGCTTTCTTT,CASSRDRGGNTEAFF
-,TRBJ1-5,TRBV6-4,-,TGTGCCAGCAGTGACCCACTAGCGGACTTCAATCAGCCCCAGCATTTT,CASSDPLADFNQPQHF
-,TRBJ2-2,TRBV9,TRBD2,TGTGCCAGCAGCCTGGGGGGGTACACCGGGGAGCTGTTTTTT,CASSLGGYTGELFF
-,TRBJ1-6,TRBV5-4,-,TGTGCCAGCAGCTTCGGGACAAGGTATTCACCCCTCCACTTT,CASSFGTRYSPLHF
medium-sized,TRBJ2-5,TRBV28,TRBD2,TGTGCCAGCAGCCCCCCAAGCGGGGGGGCCCCGGAGACCCAGTACTTC,CASSPPSGGAPETQYF
-,TRBJ2-7,TRBV29-1,-,TGCAGCGTAGTAGAGGACTACGAGCAGTACTTC,CSVVEDYEQYF
-,TRBJ2-3,TRBV6-1,TRBD2,TGTGCCAGCAGGACTAGCGGGAATCCAGATACGCAGTATTTT,CASRTSGNPDTQYF
-,TRBJ1-5,TRBV10-3,TRBD1,TGTGCCATCAGTGAGGGACAGGGGGCCTCACAGCCCCAGCATTTT,CAISEGQGASQPQHF
-,TRBJ2-5,TRBV28,TRBD1,TGTGCCAGCAGATTACAGGGGGAAGAGACCCAGTACTTC,CASRLQGEETQYF
-,TRBJ2-1,TRBV5-8,TRBD2,TGTGCCAGCAGCTTGCGGGCTAGCGGGGGCTACAATGAGCAGTTCTTC,CASSLRASGGYNEQFF
few,TRBJ1-2,TRBV19,-,TGTGCCAGTAGTATCCGGCAGCCGGCAGGGTATGGCTACACCTTC,CASSIRQPAGYGYTF
-,TRBJ2-5,TRBV5-4,TRBD2,TGTGCCCACGGCCAGCGGGGGTTGGAGACCCAGTACTTC,CAHGQRGLETQYF
once,TRBJ2-7,TRBV6-1,-,TGTGCCAGCACCGGAGACTTGGGCTCCTACGAGCAGTACTTC,CASTGDLGSYEQYF